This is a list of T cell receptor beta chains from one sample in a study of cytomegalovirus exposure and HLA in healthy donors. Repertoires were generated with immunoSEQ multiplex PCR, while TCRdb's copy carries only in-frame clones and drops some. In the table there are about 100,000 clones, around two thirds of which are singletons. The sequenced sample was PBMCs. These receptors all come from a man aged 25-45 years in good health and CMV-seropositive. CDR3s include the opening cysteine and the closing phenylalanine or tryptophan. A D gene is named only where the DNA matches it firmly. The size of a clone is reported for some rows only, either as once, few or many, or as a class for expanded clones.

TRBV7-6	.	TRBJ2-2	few	CASRPHFDTTGELFF	TGTGCCAGCAGACCCCACTTCGACACGACCGGGGAGCTGTTTTTT
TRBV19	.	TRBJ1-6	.	CASSPRAAYNSPLHF	TGTGCCAGTAGTCCCCGCGCCGCCTATAATTCACCCCTCCACTTT
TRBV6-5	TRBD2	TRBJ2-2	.	CASGRAGELFF	TGTGCCAGCGGGAGGGCCGGGGAGCTGTTTTTT
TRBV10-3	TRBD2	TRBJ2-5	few	CAPKRGGQETQYF	TGTGCCCCTAAGCGGGGGGGCCAAGAGACCCAGTACTTC
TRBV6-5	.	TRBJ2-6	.	CASSLNRAGANVLTF	TGTGCCAGCAGCCTGAACAGGGCTGGGGCCAACGTCCTGACTTTC
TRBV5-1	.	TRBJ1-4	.	CASSYGATNEKLFF	TGCGCCAGCAGTTACGGTGCAACTAATGAAAAACTGTTTTTT
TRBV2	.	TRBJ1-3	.	CASSDQGSGNTIYF	TGTGCCAGCAGTGATCAGGGTTCTGGAAACACCATATATTTT
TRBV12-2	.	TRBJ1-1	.	CASRLGGGCTEAFF	TGTGCAAGTCGCTTAGGTGGGGGGTGCACTGAAGCTTTCTTT
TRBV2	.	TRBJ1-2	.	CASSELLDYGYTF	TGTGCCAGCAGTGAATTGTTAGACTATGGCTACACCTTC
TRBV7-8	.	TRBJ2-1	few	CASSFRDGGLYNEQFF	TGTGCCAGCAGCTTTCGGGACGGGGGTCTCTACAATGAGCAGTTCTTC
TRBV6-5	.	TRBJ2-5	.	CASSYYGGGGETQYF	TGTGCCAGCAGTTACTACGGCGGGGGCGGGGAGACCCAGTACTTC
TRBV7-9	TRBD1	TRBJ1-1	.	CASSLQGGTEAFF	TGTGCCAGCAGTTTACAGGGGGGCACTGAAGCTTTCTTT
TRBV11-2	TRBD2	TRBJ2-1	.	CASSLAASGGSEQFF	TGTGCCAGCAGCTTAGCGGCTAGCGGGGGGAGTGAGCAGTTCTTC
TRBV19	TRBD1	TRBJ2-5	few	CASSPRDRGFSETQYF	TGTGCCAGTAGTCCCCGGGACAGGGGGTTCTCGGAGACCCAGTACTTC
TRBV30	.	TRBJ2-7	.	CAHEQGGEQYF	TGTGCCCACGAACAGGGCGGCGAGCAGTACTTC
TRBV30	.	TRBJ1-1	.	CAWSGRVVAFF	TGTGCCTGGAGTGGGAGAGTTGTGGCTTTCTTT
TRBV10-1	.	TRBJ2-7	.	CASSEGAEQYF	TGCGCCAGCAGTGAGGGGGCCGAGCAGTACTTC
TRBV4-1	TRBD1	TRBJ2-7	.	CASSQGDRTYEQYF	TGCGCCAGCAGCCAAGGGGACAGAACCTACGAGCAGTACTTC